The 8 T cell receptor beta chains given below trace back to one sample, sequenced in a study of cytomegalovirus exposure and HLA in healthy donors. The PCR ran on 60 Vbeta and 13 Jbeta primers. Here immunoSEQ multiplex PCR was the method, and the copy in TCRdb shows in-frame clones only, minus some. The data show about 130,000 clones, approximately 60% seen once. The sample consisted of PBMCs. These receptors were taken from a human donor in good health.

The genes are TRBV9 and TRBJ2-2; 13 bases match TRBD2. Germline V lookup: CDR1 SGDLS, CDR2 YYNGEE. There are 18 residues in the CDR3. Trimming removed 1 base from V and 5 bases from J; junction bases left unmatched: 8. The CDR3 coding sequence is TGTGCCAGCAGCGTATTACTAGCGGGAGGGTACGAAACCGGGGAGCTGTTTTTT. Protein sequence: CASSVLLAGGYETGELFF.

The chain joins TRBV12-5 to TRBJ2-1, with 8 positions matching TRBD1. The V gene end was trimmed by 6 bases and the J gene end by 9 bases; junction bases not matched to a gene: 4. The CDR3 totals 12 residues. Germline V gives CDR1 LGHNT, CDR2 FRNRAP. DNA of the CDR3: TGTGCTAGTGGCTCCGACAGGGGTGAGCAGTTCTTC. It specifies CASGSDRGEQFF. The whole variable domain, filled in from reference TRBV12-5 and TRBJ2-1, reads DARVTQTPRHKVTEMGQEVTMRCQPILGHNTVFWYRQTMMQGLELLAYFRNRAPLDDSGMPKDRFSAEMPDATLATLKIQPSEPRDSAVYFCASGSDRGEQFFGPGTRLTVL.

This rearrangement joins TRBV9 to TRBJ2-2; D is possibly TRBD2 (6 bases). The germline V and J ends were trimmed by 5 bases and 6 bases, with 14 bases remaining between them. The germline V gene has CDR1 SGDLS and CDR2 YYNGEE. The CDR3 contains 14 residues. In DNA, the CDR3 is TGTGCCAGCAGTCAGGGAACTAGCTCCGGGGAGCTGTTTTTT. Its protein product is CASSQGTSSGELFF.

This clone was seen a handful of times. V usage is TRBV13 and J usage is TRBJ2-1; D possibly corresponds to TRBD2 (6 bases). Between the trimmed V and J ends, which lost 2 bases and 4 bases, there was a span of 15 bases. Germline CDR1 is PRHDT and CDR2 is FYEKMQ (reference sequence). The CDR3 loop spans 16 amino acids. CDR3: CASSLTAGSRYNEQFF. CDR3 nucleotides: TGTGCCAGCAGCTTAACGGCGGGAAGTAGGTACAATGAGCAGTTCTTC.

The chain has TRBV25-1 and TRBJ1-2; weak D call: TRBD1 (5 bases). The germline V gene encodes CDR1 MGHDK and CDR2 SYGVNS. Trimming stripped 0 bases from V and 6 bases from J, with 14 bases between. The CDR3 is 15 amino acids. The CDR3, as DNA: TGTGCCAGCAGTGAATATAAGGCCCCAGGGCATGGCTACACCTTC. Translating it yields CASSEYKAPGHGYTF.

This clone came up once. The chain has TRBV23-1 and TRBJ2-5; D possibly corresponds to TRBD2 (5 bases). TRBV23-1 is marked as an open reading frame, function uncertain. V lost 8 bases to trimming and J lost 11 bases, with 9 bases between them. This CDR3 is 9 amino acids long. For the CDR3, the DNA is TGCGCCAGCCCAAGGGAGCAGTACTTC. This encodes CASPREQYF.

This sequence joins TRBV29-1 and TRBJ2-1, with TRBD2 identical over 8 bases. The CDR3 sequence is 13 residues long. V dropped 3 bases and J dropped 9; count of bases not matched to a gene: 7. CDR1 is SQVTM, CDR2 ANQGSEA, per germline. In nucleotides, the CDR3 is TGCAGCGTTGAGATTCGGGAGGGCTTTGAGCAGTTCTTC. It specifies CSVEIREGFEQFF.

This clone was observed a few times. V is TRBV27 and J is TRBJ2-7; 8 bases map to TRBD1. The V segment lost 8 bases and the J segment 2 bases; nucleotides outside the gene matches: 11. Germline lookup yields CDR1 MNHEY and CDR2 SMNVEV (reference sequence). The CDR3 has 15 residues. The CDR3 sequence: CASVSHRGEAYEQYF. In nucleotides, the CDR3 is TGTGCCAGCGTGTCTCACAGGGGGGAGGCCTACGAGCAGTACTTC.